This TCR beta chain emerged from a study of T cell responses to AZD1222 COVID-19 vaccine. Study results and limitations: Spike as a whole was targeted by vaccine-associated CD4 TCRs, dominant at 160-218 and 743-854. Breadth and depth of Spike-specific TCRs rose after two AZD1222 doses.

Of note for this clone: Its antigen is still unknown.

The data were produced by immunoSEQ multiplex PCR, yet TCRdb's version contains in-frame clones alone and is incomplete. The sample carries 100,000 or so clones, nearly 90% recorded once. Trimming stripped 7 bases from V and 6 bases from J, with 16 bases between. The CDR3 runs to 13 residues. Germline V gene data show CDR1 as SGHAT and CDR2 as FQNNGV. The clonotype was recovered from an adult who received the AZD1222 COVID-19 vaccine. Here the sequenced sample was peripheral blood, taken 28 days after the second AZD1222 dose. The chain has TRBV11-2 and TRBJ2-7; D tentatively fits TRBD1 or TRBD2 (5 bases each). CDR3 coding DNA: TGTGCCAGCACTTCGGGACCCCACCTCGAGCAGTACTTC. Its translation is CASTSGPHLEQYF. The full variable domain, with the rest looked up from reference TRBV11-2 and TRBJ2-7, is EAGVAQSPRYKIIEKRQSVAFWCNPISGHATLYWYQQILGQGPKLLIQFQNNGVVDDSQLPKDRFSAERLKGVDSTLKIQPAKLEDSAVYLCASTSGPHLEQYFGPGTRLTVT.